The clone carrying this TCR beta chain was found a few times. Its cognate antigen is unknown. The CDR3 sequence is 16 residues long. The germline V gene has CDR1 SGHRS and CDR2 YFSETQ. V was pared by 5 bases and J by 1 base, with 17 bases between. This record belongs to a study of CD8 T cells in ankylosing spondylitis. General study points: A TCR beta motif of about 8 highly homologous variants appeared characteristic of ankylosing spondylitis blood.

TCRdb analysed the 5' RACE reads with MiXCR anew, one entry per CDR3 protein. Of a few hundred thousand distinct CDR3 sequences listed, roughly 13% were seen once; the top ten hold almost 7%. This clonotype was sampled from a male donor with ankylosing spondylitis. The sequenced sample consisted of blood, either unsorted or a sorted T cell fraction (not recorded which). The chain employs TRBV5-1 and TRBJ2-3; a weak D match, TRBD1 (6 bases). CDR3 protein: CASRRGTSRGTDTQYF. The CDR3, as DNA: TGCGCCAGCAGGCGTGGGACATCCCGGGGCACAGATACGCAGTATTTT.